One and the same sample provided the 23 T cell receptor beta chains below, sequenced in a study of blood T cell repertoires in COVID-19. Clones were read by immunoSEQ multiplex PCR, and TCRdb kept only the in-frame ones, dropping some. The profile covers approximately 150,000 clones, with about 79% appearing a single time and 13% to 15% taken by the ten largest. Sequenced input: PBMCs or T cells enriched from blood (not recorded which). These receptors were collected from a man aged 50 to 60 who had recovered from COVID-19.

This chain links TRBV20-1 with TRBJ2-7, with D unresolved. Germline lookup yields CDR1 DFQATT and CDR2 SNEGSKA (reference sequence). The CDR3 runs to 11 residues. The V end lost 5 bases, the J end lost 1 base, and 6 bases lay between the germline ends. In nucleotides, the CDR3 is TGCAGTGCTCTCACTTCCTACGAGCAGTACTTC. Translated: CSALTSYEQYF.

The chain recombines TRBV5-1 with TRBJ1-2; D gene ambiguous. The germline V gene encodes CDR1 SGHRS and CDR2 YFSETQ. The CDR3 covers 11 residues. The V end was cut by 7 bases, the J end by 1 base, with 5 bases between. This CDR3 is CASSNNYGYTF. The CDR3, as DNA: TGCGCCAGCTCAAATAACTATGGCTACACCTTC. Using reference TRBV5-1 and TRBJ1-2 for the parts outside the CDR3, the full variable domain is KAGVTQTPRYLIKTRGQQVTLSCSPISGHRSVSWYQQTPGQGLQFLFEYFSETQRNKGNFPGRFSGRQFSNSRSEMNVSTLELGDSALYLCASSNNYGYTFGSGTRLTVV.

The CDR3 bases are TGTGCCAGCAGCTTACGGGACAGGAGCTCCTACGAGCAGTACTTC. As protein: CASSLRDRSSYEQYF. The V call is TRBV13, the J call TRBJ2-7, with 8 bases matching TRBD1. With V trimmed by 2 bases and J by 0 bases, 3 bases remained unmatched. The CDR3 contains 15 residues. Germline CDR1 reads PRHDT; CDR2 reads FYEKMQ (reference sequence).

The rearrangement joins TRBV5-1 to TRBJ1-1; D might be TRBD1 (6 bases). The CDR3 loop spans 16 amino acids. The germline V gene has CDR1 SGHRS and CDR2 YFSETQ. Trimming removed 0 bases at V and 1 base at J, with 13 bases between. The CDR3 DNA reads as TGCGCCAGCAGCTTGGGGGCAGGGGCGGCGAACACTGAAGCTTTCTTT. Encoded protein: CASSLGAGAANTEAFF.

CDR3 in DNA: TGTGCCAGCAGTTCGGGGTATCCTGGAAACACCATATATTTT. Translated: CASSSGYPGNTIYF. V is TRBV6-5 and J is TRBJ1-3; no reliable D call. The germline CDR1 and CDR2 sequences are MNHEY and SVGAGI. The CDR3 is 14 residues long. V lost 4 bases and J 2 bases, leaving 9 bases between the germline ends.

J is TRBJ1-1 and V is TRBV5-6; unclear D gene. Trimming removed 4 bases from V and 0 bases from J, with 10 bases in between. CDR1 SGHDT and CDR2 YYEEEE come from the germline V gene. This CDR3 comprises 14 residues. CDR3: CASSQTHMNTEAFF. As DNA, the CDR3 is TGTGCCAGCAGCCAGACACACATGAACACTGAAGCTTTCTTT.

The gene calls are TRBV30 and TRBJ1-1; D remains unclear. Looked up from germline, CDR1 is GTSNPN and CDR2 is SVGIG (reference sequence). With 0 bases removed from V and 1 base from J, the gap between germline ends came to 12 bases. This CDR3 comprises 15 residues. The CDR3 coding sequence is TGTGCCTGGAGTGTACGGCGGGCGGGGAACACTGAAGCTTTCTTT. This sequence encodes CAWSVRRAGNTEAFF. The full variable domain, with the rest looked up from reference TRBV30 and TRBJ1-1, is SQTIHQWPATLVQPVGSPLSLECTVEGTSNPNLYWYRQAAGRGLQLLFYSVGIGQISSEVPQNLSASRPQDRQFILSSKKLLLSDSGFYLCAWSVRRAGNTEAFFGQGTRLTVV.

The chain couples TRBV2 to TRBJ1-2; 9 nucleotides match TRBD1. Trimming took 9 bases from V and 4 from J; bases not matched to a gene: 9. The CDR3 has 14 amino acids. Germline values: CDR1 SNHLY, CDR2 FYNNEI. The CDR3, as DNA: TGTGCCAGTGGAGATCTACAGGGGGCCTATGGCTACACCTTC. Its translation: CASGDLQGAYGYTF. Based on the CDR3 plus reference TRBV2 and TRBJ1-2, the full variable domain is EPEVTQTPSHQVTQMGQEVILRCVPISNHLYFYWYRQILGQKVEFLVSFYNNEISEKSEIFDDQFSVERPDGSNFTLKIRSTKLEDSAMYFCASGDLQGAYGYTFGSGTRLTVV.

The CDR3 sequence: CATSRDQYEGQVLYGYTF. The CDR3 DNA reads as TGTGCCACCAGCAGAGACCAATACGAAGGACAGGTTCTCTATGGCTACACCTTC. The chain carries TRBV15 and TRBJ1-2; 7 bases match TRBD1. The CDR3 is made up of 18 amino acids. The junction had 14 bases not matched to a gene; V was cut back by 0 bases and J by 4 bases. Germline V CDR1 and CDR2: LNHNV, YYDKDF (reference sequence).

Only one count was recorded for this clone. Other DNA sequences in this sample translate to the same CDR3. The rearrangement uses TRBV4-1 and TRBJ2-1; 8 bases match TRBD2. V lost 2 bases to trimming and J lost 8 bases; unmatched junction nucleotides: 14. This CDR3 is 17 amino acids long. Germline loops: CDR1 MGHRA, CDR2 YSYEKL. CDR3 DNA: TGCGCCAGCAGCCAACCCGGCGGCGGGGGGCCTGGTGATGAGCAGTTCTTC. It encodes CASSQPGGGGPGDEQFF.

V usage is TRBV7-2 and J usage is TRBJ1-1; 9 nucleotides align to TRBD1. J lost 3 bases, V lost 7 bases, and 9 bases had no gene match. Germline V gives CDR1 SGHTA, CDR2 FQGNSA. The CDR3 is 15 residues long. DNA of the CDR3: TGTGCCAGCATCCCCGGGACAGGGCGGTACACTGAAGCTTTCTTT. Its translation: CASIPGTGRYTEAFF.

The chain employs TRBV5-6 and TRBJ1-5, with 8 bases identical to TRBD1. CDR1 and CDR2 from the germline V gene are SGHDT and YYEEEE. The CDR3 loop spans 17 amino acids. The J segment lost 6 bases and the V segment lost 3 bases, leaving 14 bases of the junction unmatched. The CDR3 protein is CASSSSLTGGNGQPQHF. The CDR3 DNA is TGTGCCAGCAGCTCATCCCTCACAGGGGGAAACGGTCAGCCCCAGCATTTT.

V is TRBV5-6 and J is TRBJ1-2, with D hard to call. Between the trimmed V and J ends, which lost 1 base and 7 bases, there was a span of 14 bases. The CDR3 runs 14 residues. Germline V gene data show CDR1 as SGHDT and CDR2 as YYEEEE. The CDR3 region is CASSLIEGFGGYTF. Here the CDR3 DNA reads TGTGCCAGCAGCTTGATAGAGGGATTTGGTGGCTACACCTTC. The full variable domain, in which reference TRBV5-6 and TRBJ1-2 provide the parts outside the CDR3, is DAGVTQSPTHLIKTRGQQVTLRCSPKSGHDTVSWYQQALGQGPQFIFQYYEEEERQRGNFPDRFSGHQFPNYSSELNVNALLLGDSALYLCASSLIEGFGGYTFGSGTRLTVV.

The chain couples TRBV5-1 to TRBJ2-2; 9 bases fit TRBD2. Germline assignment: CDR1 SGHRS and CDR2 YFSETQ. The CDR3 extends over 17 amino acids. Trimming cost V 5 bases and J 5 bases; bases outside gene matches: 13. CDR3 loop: CASSLLTSGEFTGELFF. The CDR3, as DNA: TGCGCCAGCAGTTTACTGACTAGCGGCGAATTTACCGGGGAGCTGTTTTTT.

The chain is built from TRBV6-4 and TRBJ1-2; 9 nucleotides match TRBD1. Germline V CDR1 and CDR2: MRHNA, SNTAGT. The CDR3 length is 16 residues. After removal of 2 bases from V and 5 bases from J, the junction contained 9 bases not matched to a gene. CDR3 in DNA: TGTGCCAGCAGTGACGATTACAGGGGGCTGTGGTATGGCTACACCTTC. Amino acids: CASSDDYRGLWYGYTF.

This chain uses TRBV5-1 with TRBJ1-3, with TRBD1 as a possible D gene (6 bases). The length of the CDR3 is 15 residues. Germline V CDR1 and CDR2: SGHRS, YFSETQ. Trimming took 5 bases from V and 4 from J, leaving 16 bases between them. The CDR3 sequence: CASSSGATGGNTIYF. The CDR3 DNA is TGCGCCAGCAGTTCCGGGGCCACAGGGGGAAACACCATATATTTT. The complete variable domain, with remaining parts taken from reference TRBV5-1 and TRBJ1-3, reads KAGVTQTPRYLIKTRGQQVTLSCSPISGHRSVSWYQQTPGQGLQFLFEYFSETQRNKGNFPGRFSGRQFSNSRSEMNVSTLELGDSALYLCASSSGATGGNTIYFGEGSWLTVV.

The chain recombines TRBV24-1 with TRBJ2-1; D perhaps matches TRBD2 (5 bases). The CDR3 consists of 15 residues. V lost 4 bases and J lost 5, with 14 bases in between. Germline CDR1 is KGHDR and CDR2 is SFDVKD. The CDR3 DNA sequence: TGTGCCACCAGTGACCCTGCCGGGATTAACAATGAGCAGTTCTTC. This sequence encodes CATSDPAGINNEQFF.

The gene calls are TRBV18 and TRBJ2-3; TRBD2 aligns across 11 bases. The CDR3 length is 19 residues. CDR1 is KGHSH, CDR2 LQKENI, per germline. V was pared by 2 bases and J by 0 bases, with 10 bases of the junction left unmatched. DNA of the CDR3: TGTGCCAGCTCACCAGGTCTAGCGGGGGGCCCCTTCAGCACAGATACGCAGTATTTT. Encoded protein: CASSPGLAGGPFSTDTQYF.

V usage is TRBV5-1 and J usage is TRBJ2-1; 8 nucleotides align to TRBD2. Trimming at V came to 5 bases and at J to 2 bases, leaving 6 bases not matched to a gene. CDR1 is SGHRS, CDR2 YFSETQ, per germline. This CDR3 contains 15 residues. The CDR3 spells CASRVRGGPYNEQFF. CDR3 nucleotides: TGCGCCAGCAGGGTCCGGGGGGGGCCCTACAATGAGCAGTTCTTC.

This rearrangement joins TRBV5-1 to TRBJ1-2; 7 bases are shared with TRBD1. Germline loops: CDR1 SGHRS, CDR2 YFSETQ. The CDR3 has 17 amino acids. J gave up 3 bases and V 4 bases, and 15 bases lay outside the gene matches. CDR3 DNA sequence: TGCGCCAGCAGCCCGGATCCCGGAGGGGGCGCAGACTATGGCTACACCTTC. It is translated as CASSPDPGGGADYGYTF. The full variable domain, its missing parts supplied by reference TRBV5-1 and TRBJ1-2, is KAGVTQTPRYLIKTRGQQVTLSCSPISGHRSVSWYQQTPGQGLQFLFEYFSETQRNKGNFPGRFSGRQFSNSRSEMNVSTLELGDSALYLCASSPDPGGGADYGYTFGSGTRLTVV.

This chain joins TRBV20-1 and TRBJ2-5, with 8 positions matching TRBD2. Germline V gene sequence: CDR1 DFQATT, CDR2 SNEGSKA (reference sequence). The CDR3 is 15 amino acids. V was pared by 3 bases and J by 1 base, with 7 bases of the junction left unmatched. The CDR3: CSASPASGFQETQYF. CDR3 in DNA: TGCAGTGCTAGTCCGGCTAGCGGGTTCCAAGAGACCCAGTACTTC.

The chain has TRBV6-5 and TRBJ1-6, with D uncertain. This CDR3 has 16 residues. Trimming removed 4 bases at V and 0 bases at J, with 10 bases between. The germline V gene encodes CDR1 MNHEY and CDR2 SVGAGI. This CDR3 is CASSSHTSSYNSPLHF. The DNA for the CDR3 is TGTGCCAGCAGTTCACACACTAGCTCCTATAATTCACCCCTCCACTTT.

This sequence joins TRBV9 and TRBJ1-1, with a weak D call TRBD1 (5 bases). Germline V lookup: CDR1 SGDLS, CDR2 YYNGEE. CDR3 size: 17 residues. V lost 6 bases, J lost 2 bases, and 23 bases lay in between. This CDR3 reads CASTASPGGFGNTEAFF. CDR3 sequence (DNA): TGTGCCAGCACCGCAAGTCCCGGGGGGTTTGGTAACACTGAAGCTTTCTTT.